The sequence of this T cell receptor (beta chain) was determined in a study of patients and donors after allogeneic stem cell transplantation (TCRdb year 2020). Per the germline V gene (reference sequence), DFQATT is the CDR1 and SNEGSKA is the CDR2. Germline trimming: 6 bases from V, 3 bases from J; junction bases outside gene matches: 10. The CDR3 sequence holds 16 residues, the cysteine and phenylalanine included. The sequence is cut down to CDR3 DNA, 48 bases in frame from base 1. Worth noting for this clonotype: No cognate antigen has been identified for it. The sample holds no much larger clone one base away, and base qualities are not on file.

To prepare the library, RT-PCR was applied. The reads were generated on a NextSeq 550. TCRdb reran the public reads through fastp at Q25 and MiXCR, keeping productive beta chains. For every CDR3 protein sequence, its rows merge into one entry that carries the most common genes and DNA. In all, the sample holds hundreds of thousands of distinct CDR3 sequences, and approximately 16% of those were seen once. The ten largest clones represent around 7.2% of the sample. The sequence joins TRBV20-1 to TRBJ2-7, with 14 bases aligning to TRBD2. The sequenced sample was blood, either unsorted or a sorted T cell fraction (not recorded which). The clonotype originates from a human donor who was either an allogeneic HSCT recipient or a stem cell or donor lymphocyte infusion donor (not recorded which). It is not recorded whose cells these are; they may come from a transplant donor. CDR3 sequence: CSAHRGTSGRIYEQYF. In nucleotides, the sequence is TGCAGTGCCCACCGCGGGACTAGCGGGAGAATCTACGAGCAGTACTTC.